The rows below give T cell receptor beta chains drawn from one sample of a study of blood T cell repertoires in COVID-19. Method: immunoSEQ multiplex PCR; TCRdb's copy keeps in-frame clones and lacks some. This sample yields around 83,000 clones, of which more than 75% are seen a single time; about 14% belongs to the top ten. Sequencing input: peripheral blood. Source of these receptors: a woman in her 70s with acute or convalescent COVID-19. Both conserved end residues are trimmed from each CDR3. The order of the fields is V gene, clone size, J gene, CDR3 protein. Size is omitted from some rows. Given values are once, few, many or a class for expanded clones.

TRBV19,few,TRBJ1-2,ASIINPTGGYGYT
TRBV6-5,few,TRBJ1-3,ASSYDSTGGNTIY
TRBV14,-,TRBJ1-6,ATRQGATSPLH
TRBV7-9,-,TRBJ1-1,ASSLEFGTGLFVREAF
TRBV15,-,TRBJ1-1,ATSRTSQGAIGVEAF
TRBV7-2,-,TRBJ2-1,ASSLARSGMRSNEQF
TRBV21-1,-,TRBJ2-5,ASSKRASGCQETQY
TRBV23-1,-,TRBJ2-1,ASTSPGGDPGF
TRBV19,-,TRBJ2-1,ASTGRGGWNEQF
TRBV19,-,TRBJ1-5,ASSIDPNQVPQPQH
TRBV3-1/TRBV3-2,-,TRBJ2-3,ASSQVGTSGFTDTQY
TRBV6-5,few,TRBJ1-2,ASSYSTGNYGYT
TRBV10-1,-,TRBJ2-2,ASSYNQGELF
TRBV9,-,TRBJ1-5,ASGQTGGFQPQH
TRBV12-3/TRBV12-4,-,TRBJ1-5,ASSLTGDQPQH
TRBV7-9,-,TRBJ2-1,ASSFRQENEQF
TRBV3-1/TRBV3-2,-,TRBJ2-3,ASSQEYRGLADTQY